The 4 T cell receptor beta chains reported below all come from one sample, sequenced in a study of blood T cell repertoires in COVID-19. Profiling relied on immunoSEQ multiplex PCR, and the TCRdb table lists in-frame clones only, not all of them. The sample has around 100,000 clones, around nine tenths seen once. The specimen was peripheral blood. All receptors derive from a man over 45 with active COVID-19.

V is TRBV9 and J is TRBJ1-5; D remains ambiguous. V dropped 4 bases and J dropped 6 bases, with 14 bases sitting between them. CDR1 SGDLS and CDR2 YYNGEE come from the germline V gene. This CDR3 is 14 amino acids long. The CDR3 spells CASSTDGRSQPQHF. The CDR3 DNA is TGTGCCAGCAGCACCGACGGGAGAAGTCAGCCCCAGCATTTT.

This clone was seen more than once but under ten times. The genes are TRBV9 and TRBJ1-6; 10 bases are shared with TRBD1. The CDR3 loop spans 17 amino acids. Looked up from germline, CDR1 is SGDLS and CDR2 is YYNGEE. J was trimmed by 8 bases and V by 3 bases; bases with no gene match: 11. The chain's CDR3 is CASSAPPGQGRDSPLHF. CDR3 nucleotides: TGTGCCAGCAGCGCTCCTCCGGGACAGGGGCGGGATTCACCCCTCCACTTT.

This chain links TRBV30 with TRBJ2-1; D gene uncertain. The CDR3 has 13 amino acids. Germline assignment: CDR1 GTSNPN and CDR2 SVGIG (reference sequence). The V gene lost 0 bases and the J gene lost 4 bases, with 7 bases spanning the gap. Written as DNA, the CDR3 is TGTGCCTGGAGTGTAACTTCTTACAATGAGCAGTTCTTC. It yields the protein CAWSVTSYNEQFF.

This clone was detected a few times. V usage is TRBV6-9 and J usage is TRBJ1-5, with a tentative D call TRBD1 (5 bases). The ends were cut back, 2 bases at V and 3 bases at J, with 14 bases in the middle. The V gene's germline CDR1 is MNHGY and CDR2 SVAAGI. The CDR3 covers 16 residues. The CDR3 loop reads CASSYQDTPSNQPQHF. Here the CDR3 DNA reads TGTGCCAGCAGTTATCAGGACACGCCATCCAATCAGCCCCAGCATTTT.